These 22 T cell receptor beta chains were sequenced from one sample in a study of regulatory T cells in long-lasting Graves disease (dated by TCRdb to the early 2020s). Reading the label with the study, this specimen's time point is: persistent/refractory GD, antithyroid drugs over 5 years with positive TRAb. RNA was extracted from PBMCs in TRIzol for both TCR sequencing and RNA sequencing. Library preparation used multiplex PCR. The sample was run on an Illumina HiSeq 4000. To build TCR beta libraries, CDR3 regions were amplified by Arm-PCR using iRepertoire HTBI primers. Clones were called with MiXCR by TCRdb after fastp trimmed the public reads at Q25, and only in-frame beta chains were retained. Entries are consolidated by CDR3 protein sequence, retaining the most common genes and DNA. The sample has a few hundred thousand distinct CDR3 sequences on record, 20% to 25% of them singletons. Around 13% of the sample belongs to the ten largest clones.

The sample was peripheral blood mononuclear cells (PBMCs), taken when the disease was refractory, from a patient treated with antithyroid drugs. The receptors originated from a female donor with Graves disease.

This clonotype was observed a few times. This chain joins TRBV28 and TRBJ2-4; D unclear. V gave up 8 bases and J gave up 0 bases, with 8 bases separating them. This CDR3 contains 13 residues. The germline gives CDR1 MDHEN, CDR2 SYDVKM. The CDR3: CASSTQAKNIQYF. The CDR3 coding sequence is TGTGCCAGCTCAACACAAGCCAAAAACATTCAGTACTTC. Full variable domain (remainder filled in from reference TRBV28 and TRBJ2-4): DVKVTQSSRYLVKRTGEKVFLECVQDMDHENMFWYRQDPGLGLRLIYFSYDVKMKEKGDIPEGYSVSREKKERFSLILESASTNQTSMYLCASSTQAKNIQYFGAGTRLSVL.

In regard to this clonotype: Since a much larger clone is just one base distant, this may be a read error. This chain connects TRBV19 to TRBJ2-7; the match to TRBD2 covers 10 bases. The CDR3 contains 13 residues. Losses at the gene ends were 4 bases for V and 5 bases for J; bases not matched to a gene: 2. Germline V gene sequence: CDR1 LNHDA, CDR2 SQIVND (reference sequence). The CDR3 is CASSRTSGHEQYF. The CDR3 nucleotides read TGTGCCAGTAGTAGGACTAGCGGCCACGAGCAGTACTTC. The full variable domain, completed using reference TRBV19 and TRBJ2-7, is DGGITQSPKYLFRKEGQNVTLSCEQNLNHDAMYWYRQDPGQGLRLIYYSQIVNDFQKGDIAEGYSVSREKKESFPLTVTSAQKNPTAFYLCASSRTSGHEQYFGPGTRLTVT.

This clonotype appeared many times. The chain has TRBV28 and TRBJ2-7; a weak D match, TRBD2 (6 bases). The V gene lost 10 bases and the J gene lost 3 bases, with 19 bases spanning the gap. The V gene's germline CDR1 is MDHEN and CDR2 SYDVKM. The CDR3 extends over 14 amino acids. As DNA, the CDR3 is TGTGCCACCTACACCAGGTGGGGGGTCTACGAGCAGTACTTC. Protein sequence: CATYTRWGVYEQYF.

The rearrangement links TRBV2 to TRBJ2-5; a possible D gene is TRBD2 (5 bases). The germline V and J ends were trimmed by 3 bases and 5 bases, with 19 bases remaining between them. The germline V gene encodes CDR1 SNHLY and CDR2 FYNNEI. The CDR3 sequence is 16 residues long. CDR3 sequence (DNA): TGTGCCAGCAGTGAGTCTCGAGGGAGCGGCCACGAGACCCAGTACTTC. Translated, it gives CASSESRGSGHETQYF. The variable domain in full, completed from reference TRBV2 and TRBJ2-5, reads EPEVTQTPSHQVTQMGQEVILRCVPISNHLYFYWYRQILGQKVEFLVSFYNNEISEKSEIFDDQFSVERPDGSNFTLKIRSTKLEDSAMYFCASSESRGSGHETQYFGPGTRLLVL.

This clonotype appeared a few times. The V call is TRBV20-1, the J call TRBJ1-3; D remains ambiguous. CDR3 length: 11 residues. Trimming pared 3 bases from V and 1 base from J, leaving 1 base between. CDR1 and CDR2 (germline): DFQATT, SNEGSKA (reference sequence). The CDR3 here is CSASSGNTIYF. In DNA, the CDR3 is TGCAGTGCTAGTTCTGGAAACACCATATATTTT.

This clonotype was seen many times. The chain combines TRBV18 with TRBJ2-5; D not resolved. Trimming took off 3 bases at V and 4 bases at J, with 12 bases between the two ends. The CDR3 length is 14 residues. Germline CDR1 and CDR2: KGHSH and LQKENI. The CDR3 loop is CASSPFGKGETQYF. CDR3 nucleotides: TGTGCCAGCTCACCTTTTGGCAAGGGAGAGACCCAGTACTTC.

This clonotype was seen more than once but under ten times. The chain links TRBV6-2 or TRBV6-3 to TRBJ1-1; a possible D gene is TRBD1 (6 bases). The CDR3 contains 14 residues. Germline-derived CDR1 and CDR2 are MNHEY and SVGEGT. Trimming left V 8 bases short and J 8 bases short, with 21 bases between. The CDR3 DNA reads as TGTGCCAGCCAACCCGCTACTAGGGGGACAGAAGCTTTCTTT. As protein: CASQPATRGTEAFF.

The V call is TRBV12-5, the J call TRBJ1-1; 7 bases are shared with TRBD1. The V and J ends lost 1 base and 1 base, in that order; junction bases with no gene match: 0. Germline CDR1 and CDR2: LGHNT and FRNRAP. This CDR3 is 14 amino acids long. For the CDR3, the DNA is TGTGCTAGTGGTTTGGGGACAGGGAACACTGAAGCTTTCTTT. Translated: CASGLGTGNTEAFF.

This clonotype was observed a handful of times. The chain carries TRBV6-2 or TRBV6-3 and TRBJ2-5, with D maybe TRBD2 (7 bases). V was clipped by 6 bases and J by 4 bases, with 18 bases between them. CDR1 and CDR2 from the germline V gene are MNHEY and SVGEGT. The CDR3 length is 15 residues. CDR3 in DNA: TGTGCCAGCAGGACCTTGGGGGGGGGCAGAGAGACCCAGTACTTC. Translating gives CASRTLGGGRETQYF.

The chain is built from TRBV19 and TRBJ2-2; 9 bases line up with TRBD1. CDR3 length equals 16 residues. Germline-derived CDR1 and CDR2 are LNHDA and SQIVND (reference sequence). With 7 bases clipped from V and 7 bases from J, the junction kept 13 bases outside the gene matches. CDR3 protein: CASIMGTGSLGGELFF. CDR3 nucleotide sequence: TGTGCCAGTATCATGGGGACAGGGTCTCTCGGCGGGGAGCTGTTTTTT.

The rearrangement uses TRBV12-3 or TRBV12-4 and TRBJ2-3; 10 bases match TRBD1. Losses at the gene ends were 3 bases for V and 4 bases for J; bases not matched to a gene: 4. The CDR3 has 15 amino acids. The DNA of the CDR3 is TGTGCCAGCAGTTTTTGGACAGGGGGTTCAGATACGCAGTATTTT. Translation: CASSFWTGGSDTQYF.

This clonotype was counted at least ten times. The rearrangement links TRBV29-1 to TRBJ1-4; D is undetermined. Germline V CDR1 and CDR2: SQVTM, ANQGSEA. Trimming removed 6 bases from V and 7 bases from J, with 12 bases in between. This CDR3 comprises 12 residues. The CDR3 is CSVHAGSEKLFF. CDR3 nucleotides: TGCAGCGTCCACGCCGGCAGTGAAAAACTGTTTTTT.

The chain carries TRBV25-1 and TRBJ2-7, with D hard to call. There are 12 residues in the CDR3. V dropped 3 bases and J dropped 0 bases, with 3 bases sitting between them. The V gene's germline CDR1 is MGHDK and CDR2 SYGVNS. The CDR3 protein is CASSENSYEQYF. CDR3 bases: TGTGCCAGCAGTGAGAACTCCTACGAGCAGTACTTC.

Notes on this clonotype: Since a far larger clone is one base different, this is likely a read error. The genes are TRBV6-2 or TRBV6-3 and TRBJ2-7; D gene unclear. CDR3 length equals 18 residues. Germline CDR1 reads MNHEY; CDR2 reads SVGEGT. Deletions cut 5 bases from V and 5 bases from J, with 28 bases between. CDR3 in amino acids: CASSPPTGSPVSWHEQYF. The CDR3 DNA reads as TGTGCCAGCAGTCCCCCAACTGGGTCCCCGGTTAGTTGGCACGAGCAGTACTTC.

This clonotype was detected many times. This chain connects TRBV20-1 to TRBJ2-5; 7 bases line up with TRBD2. The CDR3 length is 14 residues. V was clipped by 6 bases and J by 5 bases; unmatched bases: 12. Looked up from germline, CDR1 is DFQATT and CDR2 is SNEGSKA (reference sequence). The CDR3 reads CSAELATSLETQYF. The CDR3 bases are TGCAGTGCGGAACTAGCGACCTCGTTGGAGACCCAGTACTTC.

The V gene is TRBV30, the J gene TRBJ2-7; D not certain. Trimming left V 1 base short and J 7 bases short, with 17 bases between. Looked up from germline, CDR1 is GTSNPN and CDR2 is SVGIG (reference sequence). The CDR3 runs to 14 residues. CDR3 protein: CAWSAGTRGGEQYF. CDR3 in DNA: TGTGCCTGGAGTGCGGGCACCCGAGGTGGAGAGCAGTACTTC.

At least ten counts were recorded for this clonotype. The chain couples TRBV7-2 to TRBJ1-4; D is undetermined. Germline-derived CDR1 and CDR2 are SGHTA and FQGNSA. V lost 1 base and J 4 bases, leaving 7 bases between the germline ends. The CDR3 has 14 residues. The CDR3 DNA sequence: TGTGCCAGCAGCTTAGGGCGACTTAATGAAAAACTGTTTTTT. It is translated as CASSLGRLNEKLFF.

The chain has TRBV20-1 and TRBJ2-2; D gene uncertain. Germline V gene lookup returns CDR1 DFQATT and CDR2 SNEGSKA (reference sequence). This CDR3 contains 13 residues. V lost 0 bases to trimming and J lost 3 bases, with 5 bases between them. The CDR3 loop is CSAREMDTGELFF. In nucleotides, the CDR3 is TGCAGTGCTAGAGAGATGGACACCGGGGAGCTGTTTTTT.

The rearrangement uses TRBV12-3 or TRBV12-4 and TRBJ1-6; D is unresolved. The V end was cut by 4 bases, the J end by 0 bases, with 16 bases between. The CDR3 consists of 18 residues. The CDR3 sequence is CASSYSRTVSSYNSPLHF. CDR3 nucleotides: TGTGCCAGCAGTTACTCCCGGACTGTGAGCTCCTATAATTCACCCCTCCACTTT.

The J gene is TRBJ2-1, the V gene TRBV20-1, with D maybe TRBD1 (6 bases). This CDR3 has 13 residues. The ends were cut back, 2 bases at V and 4 bases at J, with 9 bases in the middle. The germline gives CDR1 DFQATT, CDR2 SNEGSKA (reference sequence). This CDR3 reads CSARPDRYNEQFF. The CDR3 DNA follows: TGCAGTGCTAGACCCGACAGGTACAATGAGCAGTTCTTC.

This clonotype was counted many times. The gene calls are TRBV28 and TRBJ2-4; D might be TRBD1 (6 bases). Deletions cut 3 bases from V and 0 bases from J, with 12 bases between. The CDR3 loop spans 16 amino acids. Germline V gene lookup returns CDR1 MDHEN and CDR2 SYDVKM. The CDR3 bases are TGTGCCAGCAGTTTTACAGGGCCCCTAGCCAAAAACATTCAGTACTTC. Its protein product is CASSFTGPLAKNIQYF.

The chain joins TRBV20-1 to TRBJ2-1; 10 positions agree with TRBD2. The V gene's germline CDR1 is DFQATT and CDR2 SNEGSKA (reference sequence). The J segment lost 5 bases and the V segment lost 0 bases, leaving 4 bases of the junction unmatched. The CDR3 length is 15 residues. This chain's CDR3 is CSARDGAGGNNEQFF. The CDR3, as DNA: TGCAGTGCTAGAGATGGAGCGGGGGGGAACAATGAGCAGTTCTTC.